This T cell receptor (beta chain) was captured in a study of T cells in Graves' hyperthyroidism and ophthalmopathy. TCR beta CDR3 regions were amplified from RNA transcripts. HTBI primers were used for first-round RT-PCR of the TCR CDR3. One entry per CDR3 protein, called by TCRdb with MiXCR from the multiplex PCR reads. The sample shows about 350,000 distinct CDR3 sequences, approximately 18% of them seen only once. This clonotype showed up many times. The V gene's germline CDR1 is SGHAT and CDR2 FQNNGV. The germline V and J ends were trimmed by 3 bases and 5 bases, with 10 bases remaining between them. The CDR3 extends over 13 amino acids.

The origin of this receptor is a woman in her 40s with Graves' ophthalmopathy. Source material: blood. The chain uses TRBV11-2 and TRBJ2-5; possible D gene TRBD1, 5 bases. DNA for the CDR3: TGTGCCAGCAGCTTGGGAAAGGGGGAGACCCAGTACTTC. Its protein product is CASSLGKGETQYF.